The 28 T cell receptor beta chains below were found in one sample sequenced in a study of Graves' ophthalmopathy and Graves' hyperthyroidism. As the template, RNA transcripts were used to amplify TCR beta CDR3 regions. In the first round, RT-PCR was carried out with HTBI primers, and a multiplex PCR formed the second round. TCRdb redid the calling of the multiplex PCR reads with MiXCR, one entry per CDR3 protein. Counted here are about 1.2 million distinct CDR3 sequences, about 38% occurring once; the ten biggest clones make up more than 9.5%. Specimen: peripheral blood or thyroid tissue (not recorded which). Receptor source: an adult man with Graves' hyperthyroidism.

This clonotype was detected ten times or more. The V and J genes are TRBV27 and TRBJ1-6; D is perhaps TRBD1 (6 bases). The CDR3 is made up of 15 amino acids. V was cut by 6 bases and J by 6 bases, with 15 bases left in between. The germline CDR1 and CDR2 sequences are MNHEY and SMNVEV (reference sequence). The CDR3 DNA follows: TGTGCCAGCAGACCACAGGGAGGTATTAATTCACCCCTCCACTTT. This sequence encodes CASRPQGGINSPLHF.

A few counts support this clonotype. V gene TRBV12-3 or TRBV12-4 combines with J gene TRBJ2-7; 7 bases line up with TRBD1. CDR3 size: 15 residues. V shed 5 bases, J shed 2 bases, and the junction held 9 bases outside the gene matches. The CDR3 DNA reads as TGTGCCAGCAGTATAAGACAGGGATCCCCCTACGAGCAGTACTTC. Translated, it gives CASSIRQGSPYEQYF.

Many counts were recorded for this clonotype. The genes are TRBV7-6 and TRBJ2-7, with TRBD1 matching 9 bases. The V and J ends lost 4 bases and 3 bases, in that order; junction bases with no gene match: 16. Germline-derived CDR1 and CDR2 are SGHVS and FNYEAQ. The CDR3 totals 18 residues. The CDR3 region is CASSSRGTGSKFGYEQYF. In DNA form, the CDR3 reads TGTGCCAGCAGCTCCAGAGGGACAGGGTCGAAGTTCGGCTACGAGCAGTACTTC.

The chain employs TRBV6-6 and TRBJ1-4; 7 bases map to TRBD1. CDR3 length: 14 amino acids. The V segment lost 4 bases and the J segment 7 bases; nucleotides outside the gene matches: 6. The germline gives CDR1 MNHNY, CDR2 SVGAGI (reference sequence). In nucleotides, the CDR3 is TGTGCCAGCAGTTCCGGGACAGCGATTGAAAAACTGTTTTTT. Residues: CASSSGTAIEKLFF.

At least ten counts were recorded for this clonotype. The V call is TRBV10-1, the J call TRBJ1-1, with D hard to call. Trimming took off 4 bases at V and 6 bases at J, with 12 bases between the two ends. Per germline, CDR1 WNHNN and CDR2 SYGVQD (reference sequence). The CDR3 sequence is 13 residues long. DNA of the CDR3: TGCGCCAGCAGTGCCCTAGGGCGCTCTGAAGCTTTCTTT. Translated, it gives CASSALGRSEAFF.

In the case of this clonotype: No DNA is shown, since the ends of the CDR3 on it are uncertain; the CDR3 is the one TCRdb lists. The chain carries TRBV25-1 and TRBJ1-6. The CDR3 is made up of 19 amino acids, end residues included. Germline values: CDR1 MGHDK, CDR2 SYGVNS. CDR3 amino acids: CDSSFYICSARASGSNLHF.

This clonotype was detected a few times. V usage is TRBV27 and J usage is TRBJ2-7; 8 bases are shared with TRBD2. Trimming took 2 bases from V and 6 from J; bases not matched to a gene: 15. This CDR3 has 17 residues. The germline V gene encodes CDR1 MNHEY and CDR2 SMNVEV (reference sequence). CDR3 amino acids: CASSLLNGPGLGGEQYF. CDR3 nucleotide sequence: TGTGCCAGCAGTTTACTAAATGGGCCGGGACTAGGTGGCGAGCAGTACTTC.

This clonotype showed up many times. V and J are TRBV19 and TRBJ1-2; D gene uncertain. From germline, CDR1 is LNHDA and CDR2 SQIVND (reference sequence). The V and J ends lost 0 bases and 4 bases respectively, with 18 bases between them. The length of the CDR3 is 17 residues. In DNA, the CDR3 is TGTGCCAGTAGTATAGATAGGGTGGTACCTCAAGGCTATGGCTACACCTTC. This translates into CASSIDRVVPQGYGYTF.

About this clonotype: Because the CDR3 is missing its conserved closing phenylalanine or tryptophan, this is likely a read error. This chain joins TRBV5-6 and TRBJ1-2, with D perhaps TRBD1 (5 bases). V gave up 3 bases and J gave up 2 bases, with 14 bases separating them. Germline loops: CDR1 SGHDT, CDR2 YYEEEE. The CDR3 loop spans 15 amino acids. CDR3 nucleotide sequence: TGTGCCAGCAGCTGGCCCTCGGGGGGGAACTATGGCTACACCTCC. Its translation: CASSWPSGGNYGYTS.

This clonotype was detected many times. This CDR3 is CASSQERSGVYEQYF. CDR3 nucleotide sequence: TGTGCCAGCAGCCAAGAAAGGTCGGGAGTCTACGAGCAGTACTTC. V and J are TRBV14 and TRBJ2-7, with D possibly matching TRBD2 (6 bases). Trimming shortened V by 0 bases and J by 3 bases, and 12 bases separated the two germline ends. The length of the CDR3 is 15 residues. Germline V gene sequence: CDR1 SGHDN, CDR2 FVKESK. The whole variable domain, remainder taken from reference TRBV14 and TRBJ2-7, is EAGVTQFPSHSVIEKGQTVTLRCDPISGHDNLYWYRRVMGKEIKFLLHFVKESKQDESGMPNNRFLAERTGGTYSTLKVQPAELEDSGVYFCASSQERSGVYEQYFGPGTRLTVT.

In regard to this clonotype: One base away lies a much larger clone, so this may be a sequencing read error. The chain joins TRBV10-3 to TRBJ2-5, with 8 bases fitting TRBD2. CDR1 is ENHRY and CDR2 is SYGVKD in the germline V gene. CDR3 length equals 15 residues. The CDR3 reads CASSDARGVGETQYF. In nucleotides, the CDR3 is TGTGCCAGCAGTGACGCGCGGGGGGTTGGGGAGACCCAGTACTTC.

This clonotype was seen many times. The chain is built from TRBV5-1 and TRBJ2-6, with D perhaps TRBD1 or TRBD2 (6 bases each). The ends were cut back, 1 base at V and 0 bases at J, with 14 bases in the middle. Germline values: CDR1 SGHRS, CDR2 YFSETQ. The CDR3 extends over 18 amino acids. The CDR3 DNA is TGCGCCAGCAGCTTGTTCGGGGGCGCGGTCTCTGGGGCCAACGTCCTGACTTTC. It codes for CASSLFGGAVSGANVLTF.

CDR3 in DNA: TGTGCCAGCAGCTTAACCACCGACAGGCCAGGGAAGGAGACCCAGTACTTC. Protein product: CASSLTTDRPGKETQYF. This chain connects TRBV7-9 to TRBJ2-5, with D tentatively TRBD1 (6 bases). V lost 2 bases and J 5 bases, leaving 21 bases between the germline ends. Germline V gives CDR1 SEHNR, CDR2 FQNEAQ (reference sequence). The CDR3 consists of 17 residues.

A few counts support this clonotype. CDR3 coding DNA: TGTGCCAGCAGTCCCCTCGCGGGTAGCGGGGGGAGGGCCGGGGAGCTGTTTTTT. It translates to CASSPLAGSGGRAGELFF. The V and J genes are TRBV6-5 and TRBJ2-2, with 10 bases that match TRBD2. Germline V gene lookup returns CDR1 MNHEY and CDR2 SVGAGI. The CDR3 contains 18 residues. V shed 5 bases and J 6 bases; nucleotides not matched to a gene: 15.

This clonotype was counted ten times or more. The chain couples TRBV5-1 to TRBJ1-2; D remains ambiguous. V was trimmed by 6 bases and J by 5 bases, leaving 14 bases between them. Germline loops: CDR1 SGHRS, CDR2 YFSETQ. There are 13 residues in the CDR3. The CDR3 is CASNVRAGYGYTF. The CDR3 DNA reads as TGCGCCAGCAATGTTCGGGCGGGGTATGGCTACACCTTC.

This clonotype was detected only a few times. V and J are TRBV12-3 or TRBV12-4 and TRBJ2-7, with D perhaps TRBD1 or TRBD2 (6 bases each). V was trimmed by 1 base and J by 4 bases, leaving 14 bases between them. The CDR3 is 15 amino acids. The CDR3 coding sequence is TGTGCCAGCAGTTTAGGCGGGGCAGGGGTTTACGAGCAGTACTTC. Translating gives CASSLGGAGVYEQYF.

As regards this clonotype: A much larger clone lies one base from this, so it may be a read error. The chain couples TRBV10-3 to TRBJ2-7; the D gene is possibly TRBD2 (5 bases). The CDR3 is 12 amino acids. In germline, CDR1 is ENHRY, CDR2 SYGVKD. The CDR3 region has the DNA TGTGCCATCAGTTTTGCGGAGGCCGAGCAGTGCTTC. Residues: CAISFAEAEQCF.

This clonotype was picked up many times. CDR3 sequence reads: CASSKGGEEQPQHF. The CDR3 DNA reads TGTGCCAGCAGCAAAGGGGGCGAGGAGCAGCCCCAGCATTTT. This rearrangement joins TRBV7-6 to TRBJ1-5, with 7 bases aligning to TRBD1. CDR3 size: 14 residues. Germline loops: CDR1 SGHVS, CDR2 FNYEAQ. Unmatched junction bases numbered 8, after V lost 5 bases and J lost 7 bases.

The rearrangement joins TRBV7-2 to TRBJ2-2; the D gene is possibly TRBD2 (6 bases). Trimming removed 4 bases at V and 7 bases at J, with 19 bases between. Germline loops: CDR1 SGHTA, CDR2 FQGNSA. The CDR3 runs to 16 residues. The CDR3 DNA reads as TGTGCCAGCAGCTACGGGGTAGCGGAGAGGCACGGGGAGCTGTTTTTT. It encodes CASSYGVAERHGELFF.

The count of this clonotype is one. The chain couples TRBV29-1 to TRBJ1-1; 7 nucleotides line up with TRBD1. CDR1 is SQVTM and CDR2 is ANQGSEA in the germline V gene. The J segment lost 4 bases and the V segment lost 5 bases, leaving 7 bases of the junction unmatched. CDR3 length: 13 amino acids. CDR3 in DNA: TGCAGCGTTCGACAGGGAAGGGTCACTGAAGCTTTCTTT. Its protein product is CSVRQGRVTEAFF.

This clonotype showed up many times. The J gene is TRBJ2-2, the V gene TRBV24-1, with D perhaps matching TRBD1 or TRBD2 (5 bases each). This CDR3 is built from 17 residues. Trimming stripped 4 bases from V and 0 bases from J, with 14 bases between. In germline, CDR1 is KGHDR, CDR2 SFDVKD. In DNA form, the CDR3 reads TGTGCCACCAGTGACACTCACGGGGCCACGAACACCGGGGAGCTGTTTTTT. Translation gives CATSDTHGATNTGELFF.

The chain joins TRBV10-3 to TRBJ1-1, with D maybe TRBD1 (6 bases). The V gene's germline CDR1 is ENHRY and CDR2 SYGVKD. The CDR3 spans 14 residues. Trimming shortened V by 2 bases and J by 11 bases, and 18 bases separated the two germline ends. DNA of the CDR3: TGTGCCATCAGTGAGGTCCCGGGACATAGAAGGGCTTTCTTT. This codes for CAISEVPGHRRAFF.

This clonotype was picked up many times. The chain couples TRBV12-3 or TRBV12-4 to TRBJ2-7, with 9 nucleotides matching TRBD1. The CDR3 length is 14 residues. Trimming at V came to 3 bases and at J to 5 bases, leaving 5 bases not matched to a gene. The CDR3 here is CASSFLGQGNEQYF. The DNA of the CDR3 is TGTGCCAGCAGTTTTTTGGGACAGGGCAACGAGCAGTACTTC.

This clonotype was observed many times. A read error is likely, as this CDR3 ends without the conserved phenylalanine or tryptophan. It is unclear where the CDR3 begins or ends on the DNA, so no DNA is shown, and the CDR3 is as TCRdb lists it. This chain links TRBV4-3 with TRBJ1-4. Germline V lookup: CDR1 LGHNA, CDR2 YSLEER. The CDR3 adds up to 13 amino acids, both ends counted. CDR3 sequence: CASSQESTGRLVS.

The gene calls are TRBV5-1 and TRBJ2-5; TRBD2 matches 8 bases. Germline loops: CDR1 SGHRS, CDR2 YFSETQ. Trimming took 0 bases from V and 1 from J; bases not matched to a gene: 14. The CDR3 is 19 amino acids. CDR3 sequence: CASSLASFRTSRSQETQYF. DNA of the CDR3: TGCGCCAGCAGCTTGGCCTCATTCCGGACTAGCAGAAGCCAAGAGACCCAGTACTTC.

This clonotype was counted only a few times. The chain joins TRBV12-3 or TRBV12-4 to TRBJ2-6; D gene ambiguous. Trimming removed 2 bases from V and 7 bases from J, with 9 bases in between. The CDR3 totals 14 residues. The CDR3 protein is CASSLPHYANVLTF. For the CDR3, the DNA is TGTGCCAGCAGTTTACCTCACTATGCCAACGTCCTGACTTTC.

The CDR3 here is CSAADRGPHEQYF. The CDR3 DNA reads as TGCAGCGCCGCGGACAGGGGGCCCCACGAGCAGTACTTC. This chain joins TRBV29-1 and TRBJ2-7; 11 positions match TRBD1. From germline, CDR1 is SQVTM and CDR2 ANQGSEA. The CDR3 consists of 13 residues. The V gene end was trimmed by 7 bases and the J gene end by 5 bases; junction bases not matched to a gene: 7.

This clonotype has a count of ten or more. The chain is built from TRBV5-4 and TRBJ1-4; the D gene is possibly TRBD1 (6 bases). The CDR3 spans 14 residues. Per the germline V gene, CDR1 is SGHNT and CDR2 is YYREEE (reference sequence). V was cut by 2 bases and J by 3 bases, with 8 bases left in between. The CDR3 sequence is CASSFQGSNEKLFF. The DNA for the CDR3 is TGTGCCAGCAGCTTCCAGGGGTCTAATGAAAAACTGTTTTTT.